Below are 14 T cell receptor beta chains sequenced from a single sample in a study of yellow fever vaccine responses in identical twins. TCRdb used MiXCR to reprocess the RT-PCR reads, holding one entry per CDR3 protein. Among some 23,000 distinct CDR3 sequences, over 70% were seen once, and the ten largest hold about 5%. The sequences come from T cells from blood (PBMCs), unsorted or a sorted subset (not recorded which), collected before or after yellow fever vaccination (not recorded which). These receptor sequences come from a woman in her late teens or twenties who received the yellow fever vaccine.

This sequence joins TRBV11-1 and TRBJ1-4; D call uncertain. In germline, CDR1 is SGHAT, CDR2 FQDESV (reference sequence). The CDR3 covers 14 residues. V shed 7 bases and J shed 0 bases, with 9 bases lying between them. CDR3 region: CASKTGATNEKLFF. The CDR3 DNA is TGTGCCAGCAAAACGGGTGCAACTAATGAAAAACTGTTTTTT.

The chain couples TRBV20-1 to TRBJ1-2, with unresolved D. V was clipped by 6 bases and J by 4 bases, with 12 bases between them. The germline gives CDR1 DFQATT, CDR2 SNEGSKA (reference sequence). There are 12 residues in the CDR3. The CDR3 region has the DNA TGCAGTGCATTCCGGCCGGCCTATGGCTACACCTTC. This encodes CSAFRPAYGYTF.

The rearrangement joins TRBV20-1 to TRBJ2-1; 7 bases fit TRBD1. The germline gives CDR1 DFQATT, CDR2 SNEGSKA (reference sequence). CDR3 size: 12 residues. The V gene end was trimmed by 5 bases and the J gene end by 10 bases; junction bases not matched to a gene: 8. This CDR3 reads CSARTGVGEQFF. In DNA, the CDR3 is TGCAGTGCTCGTACAGGGGTAGGCGAGCAGTTCTTC.

The rearrangement links TRBV11-3 to TRBJ2-1, with a weak D call TRBD1 (5 bases). The length of the CDR3 is 12 residues. CDR1 and CDR2 (germline): SGHNT, YENEEA. Trimming shortened V by 6 bases and J by 9 bases, and 12 bases separated the two germline ends. The CDR3 loop reads CASSSQGGEQFF. The CDR3 coding sequence is TGTGCCAGCAGTTCCCAGGGCGGTGAGCAGTTCTTC.

The rearrangement joins TRBV6-5 to TRBJ1-2; TRBD1 might be the D (5 bases). CDR1 is MNHEY, CDR2 SVGAGI, per germline. This CDR3 is built from 16 residues. The V end lost 5 bases, the J end lost 0 bases, and 16 bases lay between the germline ends. CDR3 nucleotide sequence: TGTGCCAGCAGTAACGGGGGTTTCGGGGCTAACTATGGCTACACCTTC. Translated, it gives CASSNGGFGANYGYTF.

This clonotype was seen just once. This rearrangement joins TRBV7-2 to TRBJ2-1, with TRBD2 as a possible D gene (7 bases). The CDR3 length is 13 residues. The V gene lost 4 bases and the J gene lost 6 bases, with 10 bases spanning the gap. Germline V lookup: CDR1 SGHTA, CDR2 FQGNSA. The CDR3 loop is CASSYGGPNEQFF. Written as DNA, the CDR3 is TGTGCCAGCAGCTACGGGGGGCCCAATGAGCAGTTCTTC. Full variable domain (rest looked up from reference TRBV7-2 and TRBJ2-1): GAGVSQSPSNKVTEKGKDVELRCDPISGHTALYWYRQSLGQGLEFLIYFQGNSAPDKSGLPSDRFSAERTGGSVSTLTIQRTQQEDSAVYLCASSYGGPNEQFFGPGTRLTVL.

The V call is TRBV7-3, the J call TRBJ2-1; 8 positions match TRBD2. Germline V lookup: CDR1 SGHTA, CDR2 FQGTGA. V shed 1 base and J 12 bases; nucleotides not matched to a gene: 5. This CDR3 is 13 amino acids long. The CDR3 region is CASSLRGLAGQFF. CDR3 nucleotide sequence: TGTGCCAGCAGCTTAAGAGGACTAGCTGGGCAGTTCTTC. Full variable domain (outside the CDR3, taken from reference TRBV7-3 and TRBJ2-1): GAGVSQTPSNKVTEKGKYVELRCDPISGHTALYWYRQSLGQGPEFLIYFQGTGAADDSGLPNDRFFAVRPEGSVSTLKIQRTERGDSAVYLCASSLRGLAGQFFGPGTRLTVL.

V and J are TRBV2 and TRBJ1-2; 8 bases line up with TRBD1. The V gene end was trimmed by 6 bases and the J gene end by 4 bases; junction bases not matched to a gene: 7. The germline CDR1 and CDR2 sequences are SNHLY and FYNNEI. The CDR3 runs 14 residues. The CDR3 region is CASSSGGAGYGYTF. CDR3 coding DNA: TGTGCCAGCAGCTCAGGGGGCGCGGGCTATGGCTACACCTTC.

The count of this clonotype is one. The gene calls are TRBV5-1 and TRBJ2-1; D not certain. The V gene's germline CDR1 is SGHRS and CDR2 YFSETQ. The V gene lost 0 bases and the J gene lost 3 bases, with 13 bases spanning the gap. The CDR3 is 16 residues long. The CDR3 loop is CASSLVADAGYNEQFF. The CDR3 region has the DNA TGCGCCAGCAGCTTGGTGGCGGATGCAGGCTACAATGAGCAGTTCTTC.

The J gene is TRBJ2-5, the V gene TRBV18; D is uncertain. The germline V and J ends were trimmed by 3 bases and 1 base, with 3 bases remaining between them. This CDR3 contains 12 residues. The germline V gene encodes CDR1 KGHSH and CDR2 LQKENI. The CDR3 protein is CASSPSQETQYF. The CDR3 DNA reads as TGTGCCAGCTCACCCTCCCAAGAGACCCAGTACTTC. Looking up the rest from reference TRBV18 and TRBJ2-5 gives the full variable domain: NAGVMQNPRHLVRRRGQEARLRCSPMKGHSHVYWYRQLPEEGLKFMVYLQKENIIDESGMPKERFSAEFPKEGPSILRIQQVVRGDSAAYFCASSPSQETQYFGPGTRLLVL.

There are a few counts of this clonotype. The chain recombines TRBV4-3 with TRBJ1-2; no clear D. Trimming took off 1 base at V and 9 bases at J, with 18 bases between the two ends. Germline CDR1 and CDR2: LGHNA and YSLEER. This CDR3 contains 15 residues. The CDR3 sequence is CASSQGPGSPVSYTF. The CDR3 nucleotides read TGCGCCAGCAGCCAAGGCCCTGGATCCCCGGTCAGCTACACCTTC.

This clonotype has only one observation. This chain links TRBV3-1 with TRBJ2-1, with 8 bases identical to TRBD2. The CDR3 runs 15 residues. The ends lost 2 bases at V and 4 bases at J; junction bases unmatched: 4. CDR1 and CDR2 from the germline V gene are LGHDT and YNNKEL (reference sequence). The CDR3 sequence: CASSQNGGGYNEQFF. The CDR3 nucleotides read TGTGCCAGCAGCCAAAACGGGGGGGGTTACAATGAGCAGTTCTTC.

The rearrangement joins TRBV4-1 to TRBJ2-3, with D maybe TRBD1 (6 bases). The CDR3 has 15 amino acids. Germline V gene lookup returns CDR1 MGHRA and CDR2 YSYEKL. The ends were cut back, 3 bases at V and 7 bases at J, with 17 bases in the middle. CDR3 sequence (DNA): TGCGCCAGCAGCCAGGCACAGGGAGTAGGGTATACGCAGTATTTT. This gives the protein CASSQAQGVGYTQYF.

Only a few counts were recorded for this clonotype. The rearrangement links TRBV15 to TRBJ1-1, with 10 nucleotides matching TRBD1. Trimming cost V 5 bases and J 6 bases; bases outside gene matches: 6. The CDR3 consists of 14 residues. Germline CDR1 is LNHNV and CDR2 is YYDKDF (reference sequence). For the CDR3, the DNA is TGTGCCACCAGCGACCGGGACAGGGGCTCTGAAGCTTTCTTT. It specifies CATSDRDRGSEAFF.